These 23 T cell receptor beta chains came from one sample sequenced in a study of identical twins. MiXCR was run by TCRdb on the 5' RACE reads, yielding one entry per CDR3 protein. There are roughly 1,500,000 distinct CDR3 sequences in the sample; around a third occur only once, and less than 0.35% lies in the top ten. Sequences were obtained from cord blood. These receptors all come from a newborn girl in good health.

CDR3 coding DNA: TGTGCCAGCAGCCAAGATGCTGCTCTGGACGAGCAGTACTTC. It codes for CASSQDAALDEQYF. This chain joins TRBV3-1 and TRBJ2-7; D gene ambiguous. The V gene lost 0 bases and the J gene lost 5 bases, with 11 bases spanning the gap. Germline V gives CDR1 LGHDT, CDR2 YNNKEL (reference sequence). The CDR3 extends over 14 amino acids.

The chain links TRBV6-1 to TRBJ2-7; 9 positions agree with TRBD1. CDR1 MNHNS and CDR2 SASEGT come from the germline V gene. With 1 base clipped from V and 5 bases from J, the junction kept 3 bases outside the gene matches. The CDR3 is 14 amino acids. CDR3 loop: CASSEGDRVNEQYF. The CDR3 nucleotides read TGTGCCAGCAGTGAAGGGGACAGGGTCAACGAGCAGTACTTC.

This clonotype was seen a handful of times. The chain has TRBV28 and TRBJ2-3, with 10 bases matching TRBD2. The CDR3 is 15 residues long. Germline CDR1 is MDHEN and CDR2 is SYDVKM. The J segment lost 6 bases and the V segment lost 4 bases, leaving 7 bases of the junction unmatched. CDR3 nucleotide sequence: TGTGCCAGCAGTTCGCTAGCGGGAGCACCCGATACGCAGTATTTT. This codes for CASSSLAGAPDTQYF.

The chain has TRBV20-1 and TRBJ2-7; TRBD2 aligns across 9 bases. The germline CDR1 and CDR2 sequences are DFQATT and SNEGSKA (reference sequence). The CDR3 covers 15 residues. J gave up 7 bases and V 3 bases, and 13 bases lay outside the gene matches. CDR3 bases: TGCAGTGCTAGTCTCCCGGGACTAGCTGAGGATGAGCAGTACTTC. This sequence encodes CSASLPGLAEDEQYF.

The rearrangement joins TRBV12-3 or TRBV12-4 to TRBJ1-2; TRBD1 aligns across 8 bases. This CDR3 has 17 amino acids. Trimming cost V 4 bases and J 4 bases; bases outside gene matches: 14. CDR3 amino acids: CASSSLFTGQATYGYTF. CDR3 sequence (DNA): TGTGCCAGCAGTTCCCTTTTCACGGGACAGGCCACCTATGGCTACACCTTC.

With regard to this clonotype: Germline and junction disagree at one end, which may indicate a read error. The gene calls are TRBV6-1 and TRBJ2-5; D is uncertain. The CDR3 is 13 residues long. The germline CDR1 and CDR2 sequences are MNHNS and SASEGT. CDR3 residues: CASREGYGETQYF. Written as DNA, the CDR3 is TGTGCCAGCAGAGAAGGGTATGGGGAGACCCAGTACTTC.

Ten or more counts support this clonotype. The chain employs TRBV12-3 or TRBV12-4 and TRBJ2-7; 7 bases match TRBD2. The CDR3 is made up of 15 amino acids. V trimming: 3 bases; J trimming: 2 bases; junction bases outside the gene matches: 7. Here the CDR3 reads CASSFRPSGTYEQYF. The CDR3 coding sequence is TGTGCCAGCAGTTTTAGGCCTAGCGGAACCTACGAGCAGTACTTC.

This clonotype was seen repeatedly, ten times or more. The chain combines TRBV29-1 with TRBJ2-7; 7 positions agree with TRBD2. V was clipped by 6 bases and J by 5 bases; unmatched bases: 7. Germline V gene sequence: CDR1 SQVTM, CDR2 ANQGSEA. The CDR3 loop spans 12 amino acids. The CDR3 sequence is CSVLTSAHEQYF. CDR3 in DNA: TGCAGCGTCCTTACTAGCGCCCACGAGCAGTACTTC.

The rearrangement links TRBV4-1 to TRBJ1-5; 8 bases fit TRBD1. This CDR3 is built from 18 residues. V dropped 3 bases and J dropped 0; count of bases not matched to a gene: 10. Germline V CDR1 and CDR2: MGHRA, YSYEKL. The CDR3: CASSQGKTGVYSNQPQHF. CDR3 bases: TGCGCCAGCAGCCAGGGGAAGACAGGGGTCTATAGCAATCAGCCCCAGCATTTT.

The V and J genes are TRBV5-1 and TRBJ1-1; D might be TRBD1 (5 bases). In germline, CDR1 is SGHRS, CDR2 YFSETQ. V was pared by 4 bases and J by 2 bases, with 12 bases between. This CDR3 contains 14 residues. CDR3 sequence: CASSHMGPNTEAFF. The CDR3 nucleotides read TGCGCCAGCAGCCACATGGGGCCAAACACTGAAGCTTTCTTT. The complete variable domain, with remaining parts taken from reference TRBV5-1 and TRBJ1-1, reads KAGVTQTPRYLIKTRGQQVTLSCSPISGHRSVSWYQQTPGQGLQFLFEYFSETQRNKGNFPGRFSGRQFSNSRSEMNVSTLELGDSALYLCASSHMGPNTEAFFGQGTRLTVV.

About this clonotype itself: A much larger clone sits a single nucleotide away, making a read error possible. The V call is TRBV4-2, the J call TRBJ2-3; 7 bases align to TRBD1. The J segment lost 6 bases and the V segment lost 7 bases, leaving 7 bases of the junction unmatched. The CDR3 is 13 amino acids. Per germline, CDR1 LGHNA and CDR2 YNFKEQ. The CDR3 DNA reads as TGTGCCAGCAACCCCAGGGGGTCGGATACGCAGTATTTT. Its protein product is CASNPRGSDTQYF.

The rearrangement joins TRBV30 to TRBJ1-1; D ambiguous. The CDR3 consists of 13 residues. CDR1 is GTSNPN, CDR2 SVGIG, per germline (reference sequence). Trimming took off 5 bases at V and 1 base at J, with 11 bases between the two ends. CDR3 protein: CAWSLGGNTEAFF. CDR3 DNA: TGTGCCTGGTCACTTGGCGGGAACACTGAAGCTTTCTTT.

This clonotype was observed a few times. The V and J genes are TRBV20-1 and TRBJ2-7; TRBD1 might be the D (5 bases). Trimming took off 0 bases at V and 6 bases at J, with 12 bases between the two ends. CDR1 and CDR2 from the germline V gene are DFQATT and SNEGSKA (reference sequence). The CDR3 has 13 amino acids. CDR3 bases: TGCAGTGCTAGAGATGTCAGGGCAGGCGAGCAGTACTTC. It translates to CSARDVRAGEQYF.

The gene calls are TRBV7-9 and TRBJ2-7, with TRBD2 as a possible D gene (5 bases). The germline V gene encodes CDR1 SEHNR and CDR2 FQNEAQ (reference sequence). Deletions cut 3 bases from V and 7 bases from J, with 19 bases between. The CDR3 runs to 15 residues. The CDR3 DNA follows: TGTGCCAGCAGCTTCGGTCTAGCCGAACACAATGAGCAGTACTTC. Its translation is CASSFGLAEHNEQYF.

CDR3 bases: TGCGCCAGCAGCATAAGCGGGGGTGCTAGCACAGATACGCAGTATTTT. Translation: CASSISGGASTDTQYF. This chain connects TRBV5-1 to TRBJ2-3, with 8 nucleotides matching TRBD2. The germline gives CDR1 SGHRS, CDR2 YFSETQ. CDR3 length: 16 amino acids. Unmatched junction bases numbered 7, after V lost 4 bases and J lost 0 bases.

A few counts support this clonotype. The junction differs from germline at one of its ends, possibly a read error. The chain has TRBV7-2 and TRBJ2-7; TRBD2 might be the D (5 bases). The CDR3 contains 13 residues. Per germline, CDR1 SGHTA and CDR2 FQGNSA. The CDR3 DNA reads as TGTTCCAGCACCCTCGCGACGGGATACGAGCAGTACTTC. It is translated as CSSTLATGYEQYF.

The J gene is TRBJ2-1, the V gene TRBV20-1, with 9 nucleotides matching TRBD2. V gave up 2 bases and J gave up 0 bases; unmatched junction bases: 11. The CDR3 has 18 residues. Germline V lookup: CDR1 DFQATT, CDR2 SNEGSKA (reference sequence). CDR3 in amino acids: CSARRGGGGRSSYNEQFF. The CDR3 DNA is TGCAGTGCTAGAAGGGGCGGGGGGGGTAGGAGCTCCTACAATGAGCAGTTCTTC.

The genes are TRBV5-1 and TRBJ2-1; 12 bases align to TRBD2. Unmatched junction bases numbered 9, after V lost 0 bases and J lost 8 bases. This CDR3 has 17 residues. From germline, CDR1 is SGHRS and CDR2 YFSETQ. The CDR3 region has the DNA TGCGCCAGCAGCTTGGGTCTAGCGGGAGGGCCTGTGGATGAGCAGTTCTTC. Translating it yields CASSLGLAGGPVDEQFF.

This rearrangement joins TRBV4-2 to TRBJ2-5; 10 bases agree with TRBD2. CDR3 length: 19 residues. From germline, CDR1 is LGHNA and CDR2 YNFKEQ. The ends lost 0 bases at V and 5 bases at J; junction bases unmatched: 15. The DNA for the CDR3 is TGTGCCAGCAGCCAAGATTCCCAGCGGGGGGGCCAGGGATCGGAGACCCAGTACTTC. Residues: CASSQDSQRGGQGSETQYF.

This clonotype came up a few times. The chain is built from TRBV14 and TRBJ2-7; D uncertain. The CDR3 runs to 15 residues. The V end was cut by 7 bases, the J end by 5 bases, with 21 bases between. Germline V CDR1 and CDR2: SGHDN, FVKESK. The chain's CDR3 is CASTPEMADRHEQYF. The CDR3 nucleotides are TGTGCCAGCACCCCCGAAATGGCGGATCGACACGAGCAGTACTTC.

There are many counts of this clonotype. The rearrangement joins TRBV29-1 to TRBJ1-4; no clear D gene. V dropped 6 bases and J dropped 15 bases, with 17 bases sitting between them. The CDR3 has 11 amino acids. The germline gives CDR1 SQVTM, CDR2 ANQGSEA. The CDR3 region has the DNA TGCAGCGTCCGTAATGAAAGGGCGATGTTTTTT. Protein: CSVRNERAMFF.

In this sample, this clonotype turned up once. The chain recombines TRBV4-1 with TRBJ1-1; the D is unclear. This CDR3 comprises 16 residues. Germline CDR1 MGHRA, CDR2 YSYEKL. V lost 4 bases, J lost 0 bases, and 15 bases lay in between. The CDR3 nucleotides read TGCGCCAGCAGCCCGATTAGGAATCCCATGAACACTGAAGCTTTCTTT. The encoded protein is CASSPIRNPMNTEAFF.

This clonotype was counted only a few times. The chain employs TRBV12-3 or TRBV12-4 and TRBJ2-3, with D unresolved. The CDR3 is 13 amino acids. Trimming took 4 bases from V and 6 from J, leaving 11 bases between them. CDR3 bases: TGTGCCAGCAGTTCCCTATTATGGGATACGCAGTATTTT. Residues: CASSSLLWDTQYF.